Listed below are T cell receptor beta chains from one sample, sequenced in a study of CXCR3-negative and CXCR3-positive naive CD8 T cells. Following a re-call of the 5' RACE reads, TCRdb has one entry per CDR3 protein and lacks DNA. This sample's table has about 130,000 distinct CDR3 sequences. Input material: naive CXCR3- CD8+ T cells from blood. The receptor set was obtained from a human donor in good health. Some clones in this sample may be carry-over from other donors' samples. Both conserved end residues are part of each CDR3.

V	J	CDR3
TRBV29-1	TRBJ2-7	CSVVPAGTYEQYF
TRBV19	TRBJ2-1	CASSFLLGLTYNEQFF
TRBV28	TRBJ2-3	CASMRGSADTQYF
TRBV12-3/TRBV12-4	TRBJ2-7	CASRPSSQGVSANEQYF
TRBV14	TRBJ2-7	CASSQMGALVEQYF
TRBV27	TRBJ1-5	CASSWTVNQPQHF
TRBV12-3/TRBV12-4	TRBJ1-1	CASSPNQQPLNTEAFF
TRBV28	TRBJ2-5	CASSFMETQYF
TRBV7-2	TRBJ1-2	CASRSPGGDYGYTF
TRBV29-1	TRBJ2-1	CSALNGGGNEQFF
TRBV27	TRBJ1-2	CASSLDPAYYGYTF
TRBV29-1	TRBJ2-3	CSVQLAGEETDTQYF
TRBV27	TRBJ2-1	CASTVAGGSTEQFF
TRBV29-1	TRBJ1-2	CSAGRRATLGYGYTF
TRBV6-5	TRBJ2-7	CASSYSRAGLSYEQYF
TRBV10-3	TRBJ2-5	CAISDLLVGQETQYF
TRBV12-3/TRBV12-4	TRBJ2-1	CASSFGLIYNEQFF
TRBV7-9	TRBJ2-7	CASSATSGREIYEQYF
TRBV7-6	TRBJ2-1	CASSLETPLFVYNEQFF
TRBV11-2	TRBJ2-2	CASSLFQGRTGELFF
TRBV20-1	TRBJ1-2	CSANRPILDGYTF
TRBV7-7	TRBJ2-7	CASSIGTGAYEQYF
TRBV29-1	TRBJ2-7	CSVELGSSGSYEQYF
TRBV2	TRBJ1-4	CASSEVQGALDEKLFF
TRBV4-3	TRBJ2-7	CASSQAGLSYEQYF